These 31 T cell receptor beta chains came from one sample sequenced in a study of blood T cell repertoires in COVID-19. Repertoires were generated with immunoSEQ multiplex PCR, while TCRdb's copy carries only in-frame clones and drops some. The profile shows around 230,000 clones, around four fifths of them singletons. Specimen: peripheral blood. The receptors here all came from a woman aged 45-65 years with acute or convalescent COVID-19.

The genes are TRBV6-5 and TRBJ2-4, with D unclear. Between the trimmed V and J ends, which lost 5 bases and 2 bases, there was a span of 10 bases. This CDR3 has 14 residues. Germline values: CDR1 MNHEY, CDR2 SVGAGI. The CDR3 loop is CASSNGGSKNIQYF. DNA for the CDR3: TGTGCCAGCAGTAATGGCGGTTCCAAAAACATTCAGTACTTC.

This chain links TRBV28 with TRBJ1-1; tentatively, D is TRBD1 (5 bases). From germline, CDR1 is MDHEN and CDR2 SYDVKM. CDR3 length: 12 residues. The CDR3 loop is CRAQGVDTEAFF. CDR3 coding DNA: TGTCGCGCCCAGGGTGTCGACACTGAAGCTTTCTTT.

This chain connects TRBV19 to TRBJ2-1; TRBD2 aligns across 11 bases. V trimming: 5 bases; J trimming: 0 bases; junction bases outside the gene matches: 6. This CDR3 spans 17 amino acids. From germline, CDR1 is LNHDA and CDR2 SQIVND (reference sequence). For the CDR3, the DNA is TGTGCCAGTAGTGTCATAGCGGGAGGGCTCTCCTACAATGAGCAGTTCTTC. Protein product: CASSVIAGGLSYNEQFF. Complete variable domain (other parts from reference TRBV19 and TRBJ2-1): DGGITQSPKYLFRKEGQNVTLSCEQNLNHDAMYWYRQDPGQGLRLIYYSQIVNDFQKGDIAEGYSVSREKKESFPLTVTSAQKNPTAFYLCASSVIAGGLSYNEQFFGPGTRLTVL.

The rearrangement joins TRBV23-1 to TRBJ2-7; TRBD1 is a possible D gene (5 bases). TRBV23-1 is assigned to the ORF class and has an uncertain function. Trimming shortened V by 0 bases and J by 3 bases, and 18 bases separated the two germline ends. This CDR3 is built from 17 residues. For the CDR3, the DNA is TGCGCCAGCAGTCAATCGGATCGCAGGGCAGACGTCTACGAGCAGTACTTC. Translating gives CASSQSDRRADVYEQYF.

The rearrangement links TRBV19 to TRBJ2-2; 9 bases are a match to TRBD2. Germline V CDR1 and CDR2: LNHDA, SQIVND (reference sequence). CDR3 length equals 16 residues. J was trimmed by 1 base and V by 5 bases; bases with no gene match: 5. The DNA of the CDR3 is TGTGCCAGTAGTTGGGCGGGAGGGGTGAACACCGGGGAGCTGTTTTTT. Its protein is CASSWAGGVNTGELFF.

The gene calls are TRBV7-3 and TRBJ2-7; D remains ambiguous. CDR3 length equals 15 residues. In germline, CDR1 is SGHTA, CDR2 FQGTGA. V lost 0 bases and J lost 2, with 11 bases in between. The CDR3 DNA follows: TGTGCCAGCAGCTTAACTGGGCTGGCCACCTACGAGCAGTACTTC. It encodes CASSLTGLATYEQYF.

This chain links TRBV3-1 (or the pseudogene TRBV3-2) with TRBJ1-2, with 9 bases fitting TRBD1. The ends lost 5 bases at V and 2 bases at J; junction bases unmatched: 12. The germline V gene encodes CDR1 LGHDT and CDR2 YNNKEL (reference sequence). The CDR3 consists of 17 residues. CDR3 coding DNA: TGTGCCAGCAGCGCAGCCCCCGGGACAGGGCCGAACTATGGCTACACCTTC. Protein: CASSAAPGTGPNYGYTF.

V is TRBV5-1 and J is TRBJ2-1, with a possible D match to TRBD2 (6 bases). V lost 0 bases and J lost 6, with 16 bases in between. The CDR3 runs to 16 residues. Germline CDR1 and CDR2: SGHRS and YFSETQ. The CDR3, as DNA: TGCGCCAGCAGCTTGGAGTTACTAGCCGTAACCAATGAGCAGTTCTTC. It specifies CASSLELLAVTNEQFF.

The chain's CDR3 is CASSRQGGYNEQFF. DNA for the CDR3: TGTGCCAGCAGTCGACAGGGTGGGTACAATGAGCAGTTCTTC. The V gene is TRBV6-5, the J gene TRBJ2-1, with 7 bases aligning to TRBD1. The CDR3 length is 14 residues. J was trimmed by 4 bases and V by 5 bases; bases with no gene match: 5. Per the germline V gene, CDR1 is MNHEY and CDR2 is SVGAGI.

This clone has just a few counts. This chain links TRBV5-1 with TRBJ2-7; 7 nucleotides line up with TRBD2. Losses at the gene ends were 3 bases for V and 7 bases for J; bases not matched to a gene: 7. This CDR3 contains 13 residues. Germline V gene data show CDR1 as SGHRS and CDR2 as YFSETQ. CDR3 amino acids: CASSSPDGGEQYF. The CDR3 DNA sequence: TGCGCCAGCAGCTCGCCCGACGGGGGGGAGCAGTACTTC.

V is TRBV6-5 and J is TRBJ2-7, with a tentative D call TRBD1 (6 bases). Germline V lookup: CDR1 MNHEY, CDR2 SVGAGI. Between the trimmed V and J ends, which lost 2 bases and 4 bases, there was a span of 6 bases. CDR3 size: 12 residues. In DNA form, the CDR3 reads TGTGCCAGCAGTTACGACAGGTACGAGCAGTACTTC. Translating gives CASSYDRYEQYF.

V usage is TRBV19 and J usage is TRBJ1-5; TRBD1 might be the D (6 bases). Germline-derived CDR1 and CDR2 are LNHDA and SQIVND (reference sequence). The CDR3 is made up of 14 amino acids. Trimming removed 6 bases at V and 4 bases at J, with 13 bases between. For the CDR3, the DNA is TGTGCCAGTAGCTTGAATACAGGGAATCAGCCCCAGCATTTT. Amino acids: CASSLNTGNQPQHF.

This clone has only one observation. The chain joins TRBV13 to TRBJ2-3; the match to TRBD1 covers 8 bases. CDR3 size: 16 residues. With 4 bases clipped from V and 2 bases from J, the junction kept 8 bases outside the gene matches. Germline loops: CDR1 PRHDT, CDR2 FYEKMQ (reference sequence). The CDR3 DNA follows: TGTGCCAGCAGCTCCACAGGACAGGGAGCCACAGATACGCAGTATTTT. This sequence encodes CASSSTGQGATDTQYF.

This chain connects TRBV19 to TRBJ2-3, with D perhaps matching TRBD2 (5 bases). V was cut by 1 base and J by 2 bases, with 7 bases left in between. CDR3 length equals 14 residues. Germline V gene lookup returns CDR1 LNHDA and CDR2 SQIVND (reference sequence). CDR3 DNA sequence: TGTGCCAGTAGTATAGGAGGGCACACAGATACGCAGTATTTT. Protein sequence: CASSIGGHTDTQYF.

The rearrangement links TRBV6-6 to TRBJ2-7, with D unclear. In germline, CDR1 is MNHNY, CDR2 SVGAGI (reference sequence). This CDR3 has 16 amino acids. The V end lost 2 bases, the J end lost 3 bases, and 17 bases lay between the germline ends. The CDR3 region is CASSYRYLDTVYEQYF. The CDR3 DNA sequence: TGTGCCAGCAGTTACCGCTACCTTGACACGGTCTACGAGCAGTACTTC.

This chain links TRBV5-1 with TRBJ2-7; D possibly corresponds to TRBD1 (7 bases). V was shortened by 0 bases and J by 0 bases, with 10 bases between the two germline ends. The CDR3 covers 15 residues. The germline V gene encodes CDR1 SGHRS and CDR2 YFSETQ. Here the CDR3 reads CASSLGGTASYEQYF. The CDR3 nucleotides are TGCGCCAGCAGCTTGGGCGGGACAGCCTCCTACGAGCAGTACTTC.

The chain recombines TRBV27 with TRBJ2-7; D is uncertain. Trimming stripped 6 bases from V and 2 bases from J, with 14 bases between. The length of the CDR3 is 14 residues. The V gene's germline CDR1 is MNHEY and CDR2 SMNVEV (reference sequence). CDR3 loop: CASSPPNRAYEQYF. For the CDR3, the DNA is TGTGCCAGCAGCCCCCCCAACCGGGCCTACGAGCAGTACTTC.

The chain employs TRBV6-4 and TRBJ2-2; D unresolved. The CDR3 spans 12 residues. Germline CDR1 and CDR2: MRHNA and SNTAGT. V was pared by 3 bases and J by 6 bases, with 5 bases between. The CDR3 region is CASSDEPGELFF. The CDR3 DNA reads as TGTGCCAGCAGTGATGAGCCCGGGGAGCTGTTTTTT.

The rearrangement uses TRBV19 and TRBJ1-2; TRBD1 matches at 7 bases. Germline V CDR1 and CDR2: LNHDA, SQIVND (reference sequence). V shed 11 bases and J 7 bases; nucleotides not matched to a gene: 7. The length of the CDR3 is 11 residues. This chain's CDR3 is CAGENRGGYTF. The CDR3 DNA sequence: TGTGCCGGCGAGAACAGGGGTGGCTACACCTTC.

The chain links TRBV18 to TRBJ1-1; 7 positions agree with TRBD1. CDR1 and CDR2 from the germline V gene are KGHSH and LQKENI. The CDR3 spans 15 residues. After removal of 3 bases from V and 5 bases from J, the junction contained 9 bases not matched to a gene. CDR3 bases: TGTGCCAGCTCACCGCGGGAGGGGGCTGGAACTGAAGCTTTCTTT. Residues: CASSPREGAGTEAFF.

The chain uses TRBV28 and TRBJ2-1; D is ambiguous. CDR1 and CDR2 (germline): MDHEN, SYDVKM. The V end was cut by 5 bases, the J end by 4 bases, with 15 bases between. This CDR3 spans 15 amino acids. For the CDR3, the DNA is TGTGCCAGCAGTCCCCCCCGCGGTTATTACAATGAGCAGTTCTTC. This sequence encodes CASSPPRGYYNEQFF. The complete variable domain, with remaining parts taken from reference TRBV28 and TRBJ2-1, reads DVKVTQSSRYLVKRTGEKVFLECVQDMDHENMFWYRQDPGLGLRLIYFSYDVKMKEKGDIPEGYSVSREKKERFSLILESASTNQTSMYLCASSPPRGYYNEQFFGPGTRLTVL.

The chain recombines TRBV18 with TRBJ1-4; D unclear. CDR1 and CDR2 from the germline V gene are KGHSH and LQKENI. The CDR3 runs 15 residues. The ends were cut back, 4 bases at V and 0 bases at J, with 9 bases in the middle. CDR3 in amino acids: CASSLNRATNEKLFF. The CDR3 nucleotides read TGTGCCAGCTCACTTAACAGAGCAACTAATGAAAAACTGTTTTTT.

The V call is TRBV2, the J call TRBJ1-5, with D maybe TRBD1 (6 bases). The V gene's germline CDR1 is SNHLY and CDR2 FYNNEI. V lost 7 bases to trimming and J lost 3 bases, with 13 bases between them. CDR3 size: 14 residues. The CDR3 DNA sequence: TGTGCCAGCAAGGGGAGGGGACACAATCAGCCCCAGCATTTT. Amino acid sequence: CASKGRGHNQPQHF.

This chain links TRBV6-6 with TRBJ1-3; weak D call: TRBD1 (6 bases). The ends were cut back, 6 bases at V and 4 bases at J, with 19 bases in the middle. Germline V gene data show CDR1 as MNHNY and CDR2 as SVGAGI (reference sequence). The CDR3 covers 16 residues. The CDR3 nucleotides read TGTGCCAGCAGACCTGAATTCCGGACAGAAGGAAACACCATATATTTT. Protein: CASRPEFRTEGNTIYF.

This chain links TRBV30 with TRBJ2-3; 9 bases line up with TRBD2. The trim removed 2 bases at V and 1 base at J, leaving 4 bases unmatched. The CDR3 runs 15 residues. Germline assignment: CDR1 GTSNPN and CDR2 SVGIG (reference sequence). The CDR3 reads CAWSRIAGGTDTQYF. DNA for the CDR3: TGTGCCTGGAGTAGAATAGCGGGAGGCACAGATACGCAGTATTTT.

The chain uses TRBV7-3 and TRBJ2-2; D not certain. Trimming left V 4 bases short and J 3 bases short, with 6 bases between. The length of the CDR3 is 13 residues. Germline V gives CDR1 SGHTA, CDR2 FQGTGA. CDR3 loop: CASSSEDTGELFF. The CDR3 nucleotides read TGTGCCAGCAGCTCCGAGGACACCGGGGAGCTGTTTTTT.

The rearrangement uses TRBV2 and TRBJ2-5, with D unclear. Germline CDR1 reads SNHLY; CDR2 reads FYNNEI. Trimming took 4 bases from V and 1 from J, leaving 10 bases between them. This CDR3 spans 14 amino acids. CDR3 coding DNA: TGTGCCAGCAGTGTCGCGTCTGCCCAAGAGACCCAGTACTTC. Its protein product is CASSVASAQETQYF.

CDR3 protein: CASSIHRDSYNSPLHF. CDR3 DNA: TGTGCCAGCAGCATCCACCGGGACAGCTATAATTCACCCCTCCACTTT. V and J are TRBV9 and TRBJ1-6; 7 nucleotides align to TRBD1. Germline CDR1 SGDLS, CDR2 YYNGEE. This CDR3 has 16 residues. J gave up 3 bases and V 4 bases, and 7 bases lay outside the gene matches. The entire variable domain, with the rest obtained from reference TRBV9 and TRBJ1-6, is as follows: DSGVTQTPKHLITATGQRVTLRCSPRSGDLSVYWYQQSLDQGLQFLIQYYNGEERAKGNILERFSAQQFPDLHSELNLSSLELGDSALYFCASSIHRDSYNSPLHFGNGTRLTVT.

Only one count was recorded for this clone. The chain recombines TRBV14 with TRBJ2-7; 8 bases match TRBD1. With V trimmed by 0 bases and J by 3 bases, 7 bases remained unmatched. The V gene's germline CDR1 is SGHDN and CDR2 FVKESK. The CDR3 runs to 16 residues. CDR3 bases: TGTGCCAGCAGCCAAGATTCGGGGACAGGACTCTACGAGCAGTACTTC. Its translation: CASSQDSGTGLYEQYF.

The genes are TRBV5-4 and TRBJ2-3; 10 nucleotides agree with TRBD2. Germline lookup yields CDR1 SGHNT and CDR2 YYREEE (reference sequence). V shed 0 bases, J shed 4 bases, and the junction held 5 bases outside the gene matches. This CDR3 is 16 amino acids long. CDR3 coding DNA: TGTGCCAGCAGCTTGGGGCCTAGCGGGAGTGCAGATACGCAGTATTTT. As protein: CASSLGPSGSADTQYF.

This clone turned up a few times. The chain links TRBV27 to TRBJ1-6; a weak D match, TRBD1 (5 bases). CDR1 is MNHEY, CDR2 SMNVEV, per germline (reference sequence). The CDR3 runs to 15 residues. Between the trimmed V and J ends, which lost 5 bases and 7 bases, there was a span of 15 bases. Here the CDR3 DNA reads TGTGCCAGCAGTAGCTTAGGGGCAGGAAATTCACCCCTCCACTTT. Its translation: CASSSLGAGNSPLHF.